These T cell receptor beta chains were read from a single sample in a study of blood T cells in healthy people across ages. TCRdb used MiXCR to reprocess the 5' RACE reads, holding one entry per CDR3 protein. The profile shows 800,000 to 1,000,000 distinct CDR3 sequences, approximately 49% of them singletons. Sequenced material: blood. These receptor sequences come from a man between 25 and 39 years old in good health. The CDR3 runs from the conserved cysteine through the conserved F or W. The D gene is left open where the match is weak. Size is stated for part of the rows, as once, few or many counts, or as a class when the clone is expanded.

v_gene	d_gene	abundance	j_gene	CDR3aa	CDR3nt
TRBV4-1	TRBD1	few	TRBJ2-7	CASSQVWGQGIYEQYF	TGCGCCAGCAGCCAAGTTTGGGGACAGGGTATTTACGAGCAGTACTTC
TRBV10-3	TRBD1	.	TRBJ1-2	CAISLGDRGLYGYTF	TGTGCCATCAGCTTAGGGGACAGGGGGCTATATGGCTACACCTTC
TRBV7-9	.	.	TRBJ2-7	CATQVTGQSYEQYF	TGTGCCACCCAAGTTACTGGACAGTCCTACGAGCAGTACTTC
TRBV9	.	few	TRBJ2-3	CASSVAGAEGTQYF	TGTGCCAGCAGCGTGGCGGGGGCTGAAGGTACGCAGTATTTT
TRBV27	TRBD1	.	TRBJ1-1	CASSSTGGAGNTEAFF	TGTGCCAGCAGTTCAACAGGGGGCGCGGGGAACACTGAAGCTTTCTTT
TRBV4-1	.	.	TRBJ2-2	CASSHTEVAGELFF	TGCGCCAGCAGCCATACTGAAGTGGCCGGGGAGCTGTTTTTT
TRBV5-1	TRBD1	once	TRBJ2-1	CASSVDRGEHNEQFF	TGCGCCAGCAGCGTGGACAGGGGTGAGCACAATGAGCAGTTCTTC
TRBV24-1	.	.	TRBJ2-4	CATSEKNGLKNIQYF	TGTGCCACCAGTGAGAAAAACGGGCTAAAAAACATTCAGTACTTC
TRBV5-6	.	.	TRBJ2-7	CASSPRDKSSYEQYF	TGTGCCAGCAGCCCCAGGGACAAGAGCTCCTACGAGCAGTACTTC
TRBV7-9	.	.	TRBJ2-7	CASSKDEWLYEQYF	TGTGCCAGCAGCAAGGACGAGTGGTTGTACGAGCAGTACTTC
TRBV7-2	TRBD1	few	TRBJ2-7	CASSLAGQGAAEQYF	TGTGCCAGCAGCTTAGCGGGCCAGGGGGCGGCCGAGCAGTACTTC
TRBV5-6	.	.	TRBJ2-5	CASSPTAAPVGTQYF	TGTGCCAGCAGCCCGACGGCGGCCCCTGTGGGTACCCAGTACTTC
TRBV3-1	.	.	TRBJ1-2	CASSQERGRYLKGYTF	TGTGCCAGCAGCCAAGAAAGAGGGCGCTACCTGAAGGGCTACACCTTC
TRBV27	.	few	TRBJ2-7	CASSPRWGAYEQYF	TGTGCCAGCAGTCCCCGGTGGGGTGCCTACGAGCAGTACTTC
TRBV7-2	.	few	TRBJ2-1	CASSSFGDQDNEQFF	TGTGCCAGCAGCTCCTTTGGGGATCAGGACAATGAGCAGTTCTTC
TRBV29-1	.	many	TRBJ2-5	CSVVRETQYF	TGCAGCGTTGTTCGGGAGACCCAGTACTTC
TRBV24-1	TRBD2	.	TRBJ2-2	CATSDFPRPSGDSTGELFF	TGTGCCACCAGTGATTTCCCCAGGCCTAGCGGGGATTCCACCGGGGAGCTGTTTTTT
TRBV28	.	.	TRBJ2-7	CATTHTGEQYF	TGTGCCACCACGCACACAGGCGAGCAGTACTTC
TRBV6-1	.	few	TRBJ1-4	CASSDYREKLFF	TGTGCCAGCAGTGATTATCGTGAAAAACTGTTTTTT
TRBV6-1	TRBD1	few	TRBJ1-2	CASSEAGDRVDYGYTF	TGTGCCAGCAGTGAAGCGGGGGACAGGGTGGACTATGGCTACACCTTC
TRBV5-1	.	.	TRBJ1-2	CASSLGQGTSIYGYTF	TGCGCCAGCAGCTTGGGTCAGGGCACGTCTATCTATGGCTACACCTTC
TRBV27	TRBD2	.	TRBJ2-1	CASSSYQTSWGGYNKQFF	TGTGCCAGCAGTTCCTACCAGACTAGTTGGGGGGGATACAATAAGCAGTTCTTC
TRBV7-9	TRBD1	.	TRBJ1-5	CASSSTGGLGPQHF	TGTGCCAGCAGCTCGACAGGGGGCTTGGGGCCCCAGCATTTT
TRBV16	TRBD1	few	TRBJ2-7	CASSLSWDRPYEQYF	TGTGCCAGCAGCCTAAGCTGGGACAGACCCTACGAGCAGTACTTC
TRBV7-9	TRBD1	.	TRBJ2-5	CASSFATGGAETQYF	TGTGCCAGCAGCTTCGCGACAGGGGGGGCGGAGACCCAGTACTTC
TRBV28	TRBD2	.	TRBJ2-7	CASSLERGPPSYEQYF	TGTGCCAGCAGTCTCGAGCGGGGGCCTCCCTCCTACGAGCAGTACTTC
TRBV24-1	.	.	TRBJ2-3	CATSRRDTQYF	TGTGCCACCAGTCGGCGAGATACGCAGTATTTT
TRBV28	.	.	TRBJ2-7	CASSPGQQTYEQYF	TGTGCCAGCAGCCCGGGACAACAAACCTACGAGCAGTACTTC
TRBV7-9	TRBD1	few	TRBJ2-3	CASSPSRTGYGTDTQYF	TGTGCCAGCAGCCCCTCCCGGACAGGGTATGGCACAGATACGCAGTATTTT
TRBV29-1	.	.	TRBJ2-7	CSVGPTPYEQYF	TGCAGCGTTGGACCAACCCCCTACGAGCAGTACTTC
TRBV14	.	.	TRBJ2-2	CASSPPWVNTGELFF	TGTGCCAGCAGCCCCCCCTGGGTGAACACCGGGGAGCTGTTTTTT
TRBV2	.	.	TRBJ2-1	CASTEDRKYNEQFF	TGTGCCAGCACCGAGGATAGAAAATACAATGAGCAGTTCTTC
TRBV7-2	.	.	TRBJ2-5	CASSLVRGGETQYF	TGTGCCAGCAGCTTAGTGAGGGGCGGAGAGACCCAGTACTTC
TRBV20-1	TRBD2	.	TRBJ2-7	CSARETSGSNYEQYF	TGCAGTGCTAGGGAAACTAGCGGTTCCAACTACGAGCAGTACTTC
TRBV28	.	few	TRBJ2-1	CASSFPLNDDEQFF	TGTGCCAGCAGTTTTCCTCTTAATGATGATGAGCAGTTCTTC
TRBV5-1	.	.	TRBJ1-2	CASSSQGRGYTF	TGCGCCAGCAGCTCACAGGGACGCGGCTACACCTTC
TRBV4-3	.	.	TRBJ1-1	CASSQEVPREWMNTEAFF	TGCGCCAGCAGCCAAGAGGTTCCCCGGGAATGGATGAACACTGAAGCTTTCTTT
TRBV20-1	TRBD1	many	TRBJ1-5	CSAATGGYNQPQHF	TGCAGTGCTGCGACAGGGGGGTACAATCAGCCCCAGCATTTT
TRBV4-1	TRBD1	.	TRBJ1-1	CASSRGDRVTEAFF	TGCGCCAGCAGCCGAGGTGACAGGGTCACTGAAGCTTTCTTT
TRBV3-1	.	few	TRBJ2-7	CASSQGNGLLGEQYF	TGTGCCAGCAGCCAAGGGAATGGCCTTCTCGGGGAGCAGTACTTC
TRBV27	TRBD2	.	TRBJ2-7	CASSLSTSGGSEQYF	TGTGCCAGCAGTTTATCGACTAGCGGGGGTTCCGAGCAGTACTTC
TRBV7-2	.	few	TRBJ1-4	CASSLDAGAGEKLFF	TGTGCCAGCAGCTTAGATGCAGGGGCCGGTGAAAAACTGTTTTTT
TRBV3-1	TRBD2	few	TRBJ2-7	CASSQVRTSGYEQYF	TGTGCCAGCAGCCAAGTCAGGACTAGCGGGTACGAGCAGTACTTC
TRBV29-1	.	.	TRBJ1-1	CSATQGVVNTEVFF	TGCAGCGCTACCCAAGGGGTGGTGAACACTGAAGTTTTCTTT
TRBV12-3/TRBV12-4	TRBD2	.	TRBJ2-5	CASSSLAGVQETRYF	TGTGCCAGCAGCTCACTAGCGGGGGTACAAGAGACCCGGTACTTC
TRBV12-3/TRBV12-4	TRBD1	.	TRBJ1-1	CASSTTGRTEAFF	TGTGCCAGCAGTACGACAGGGAGGACTGAAGCTTTCTTT
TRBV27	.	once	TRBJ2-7	CASSVGRGASEQYF	TGTGCCAGCAGTGTTGGCAGGGGGGCGAGTGAGCAGTACTTC
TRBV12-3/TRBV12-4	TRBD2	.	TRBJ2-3	CASSPGTSVGTDTQYF	TGTGCCAGCAGCCCCGGGACTAGCGTAGGCACAGATACGCAGTATTTT
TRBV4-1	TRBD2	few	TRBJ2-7	CASSQFSGTSASYEQYF	TGCGCCAGCAGCCAGTTTTCCGGGACTAGCGCTTCCTACGAGCAGTACTTC
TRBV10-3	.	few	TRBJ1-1	CAIRGYGMEENTEAFF	TGTGCCATCAGGGGGTACGGTATGGAGGAGAACACTGAAGCTTTCTTT
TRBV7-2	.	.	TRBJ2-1	CASSPVQHGDYNEQFF	TGTGCCAGCAGCCCCGTCCAGCACGGCGACTACAATGAGCAGTTCTTC